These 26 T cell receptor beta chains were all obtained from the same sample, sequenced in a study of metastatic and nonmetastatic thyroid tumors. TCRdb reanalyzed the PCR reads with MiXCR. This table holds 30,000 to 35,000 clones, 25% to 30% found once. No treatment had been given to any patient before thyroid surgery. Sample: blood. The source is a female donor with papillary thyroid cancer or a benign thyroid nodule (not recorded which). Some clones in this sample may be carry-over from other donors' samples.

The CDR3 DNA follows: TGCGCCAGCAGCTCCAGCACCCCGGGACACGGGATTTACGAGCAGTACTTC. It codes for CASSSSTPGHGIYEQYF. The rearrangement joins TRBV5-1 to TRBJ2-7; TRBD1 might be the D (6 bases). V lost 3 bases and J lost 4, with 23 bases in between. Germline V gene sequence: CDR1 SGHRS, CDR2 YFSETQ. This CDR3 contains 17 residues. Using reference TRBV5-1 and TRBJ2-7 for the parts outside the CDR3, the full variable domain is KAGVTQTPRYLIKTRGQQVTLSCSPISGHRSVSWYQQTPGQGLQFLFEYFSETQRNKGNFPGRFSGRQFSNSRSEMNVSTLELGDSALYLCASSSSTPGHGIYEQYFGPGTRLTVT.

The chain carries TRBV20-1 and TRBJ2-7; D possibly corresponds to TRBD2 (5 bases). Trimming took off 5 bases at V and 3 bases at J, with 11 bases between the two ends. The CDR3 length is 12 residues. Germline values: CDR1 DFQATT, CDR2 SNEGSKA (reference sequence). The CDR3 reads CSAQEGRYEQYF. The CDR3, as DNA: TGCAGTGCTCAAGAGGGCCGCTACGAGCAGTACTTC.

In nucleotides, the CDR3 is TGTGCCTGGAGTGTAGGGCAGCAAGAGACCCAGTACTTC. Its translation is CAWSVGQQETQYF. The gene calls are TRBV30 and TRBJ2-5; D is unresolved. Germline CDR1 is GTSNPN and CDR2 is SVGIG (reference sequence). The CDR3 has 13 residues. The V and J ends lost 0 bases and 2 bases respectively, with 7 bases between them. The whole variable domain, remainder taken from reference TRBV30 and TRBJ2-5, is SQTIHQWPATLVQPVGSPLSLECTVEGTSNPNLYWYRQAAGRGLQLLFYSVGIGQISSEVPQNLSASRPQDRQFILSSKKLLLSDSGFYLCAWSVGQQETQYFGPGTRLLVL.

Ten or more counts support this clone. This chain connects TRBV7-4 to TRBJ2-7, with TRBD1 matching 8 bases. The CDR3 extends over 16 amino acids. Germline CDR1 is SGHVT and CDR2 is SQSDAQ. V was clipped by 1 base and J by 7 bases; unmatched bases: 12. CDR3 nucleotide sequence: TGTGCCAGCAGCTTAGGTGGCAGGGGGCGTTCAAGGGAGCAGTACTTC. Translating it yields CASSLGGRGRSREQYF. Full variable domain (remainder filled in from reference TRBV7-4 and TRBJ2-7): GAGVSQSPRYKVAKRGRDVALRCDSISGHVTLYWYRQTLGQGSEVLTYSQSDAQRDKSGRPSGRFSAERPERSVSTLKIQRTEQGDSAVYLCASSLGGRGRSREQYFGPGTRLTVT.

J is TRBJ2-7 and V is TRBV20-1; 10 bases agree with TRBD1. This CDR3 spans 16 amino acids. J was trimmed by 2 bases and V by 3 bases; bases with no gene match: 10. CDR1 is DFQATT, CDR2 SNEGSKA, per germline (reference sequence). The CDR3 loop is CSARKGGTGETYEQYF. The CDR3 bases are TGCAGTGCTAGGAAGGGAGGGACAGGGGAAACCTACGAGCAGTACTTC.

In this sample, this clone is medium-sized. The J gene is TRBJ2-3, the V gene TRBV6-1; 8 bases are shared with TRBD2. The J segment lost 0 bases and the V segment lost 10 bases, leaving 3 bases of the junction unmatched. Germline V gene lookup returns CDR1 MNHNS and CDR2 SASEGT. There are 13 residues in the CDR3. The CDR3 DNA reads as TGTGCCACCGCGGGGGGTAGCACAGATACGCAGTATTTT. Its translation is CATAGGSTDTQYF.

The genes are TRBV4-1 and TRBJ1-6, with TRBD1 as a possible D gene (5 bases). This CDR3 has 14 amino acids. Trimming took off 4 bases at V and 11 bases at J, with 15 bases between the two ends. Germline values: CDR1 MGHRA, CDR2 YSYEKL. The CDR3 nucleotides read TGCGCCAGCAGCCGCGAGGGACCCTCGGCACCCCTCCACTTT. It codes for CASSREGPSAPLHF.

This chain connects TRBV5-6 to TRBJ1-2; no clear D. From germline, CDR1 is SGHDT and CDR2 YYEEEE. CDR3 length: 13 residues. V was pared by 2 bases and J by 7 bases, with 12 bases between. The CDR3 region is CASSFQSWAGYTF. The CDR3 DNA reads TGTGCCAGCAGCTTCCAATCGTGGGCTGGCTACACCTTC.

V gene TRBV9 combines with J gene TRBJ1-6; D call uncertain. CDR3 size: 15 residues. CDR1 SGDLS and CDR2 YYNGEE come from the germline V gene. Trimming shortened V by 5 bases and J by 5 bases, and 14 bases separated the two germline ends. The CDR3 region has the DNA TGTGCCAGCAGTGGCGCAGGTGTCGATAATTCACCCCTCCACTTT. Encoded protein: CASSGAGVDNSPLHF.

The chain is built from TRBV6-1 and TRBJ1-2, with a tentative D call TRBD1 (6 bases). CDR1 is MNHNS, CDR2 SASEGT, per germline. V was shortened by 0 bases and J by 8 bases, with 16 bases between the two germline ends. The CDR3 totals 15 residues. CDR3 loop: CASSEALGGGDGYTF. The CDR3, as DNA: TGTGCCAGCAGTGAAGCGTTAGGGGGGGGAGACGGCTACACCTTC.

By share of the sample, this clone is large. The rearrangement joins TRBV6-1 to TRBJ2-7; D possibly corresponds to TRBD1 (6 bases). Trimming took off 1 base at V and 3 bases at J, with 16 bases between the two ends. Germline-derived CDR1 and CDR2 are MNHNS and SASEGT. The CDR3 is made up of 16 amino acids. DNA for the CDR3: TGTGCCAGCAGTGAAGTAACCGGGACGGGACACTACGAGCAGTACTTC. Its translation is CASSEVTGTGHYEQYF.

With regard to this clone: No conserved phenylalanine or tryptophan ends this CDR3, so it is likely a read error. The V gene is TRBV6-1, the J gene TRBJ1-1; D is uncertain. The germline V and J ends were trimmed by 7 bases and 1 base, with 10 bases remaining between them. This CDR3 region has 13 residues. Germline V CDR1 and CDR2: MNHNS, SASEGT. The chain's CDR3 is CASMKDWNTEAFL. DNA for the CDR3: TGTGCCAGCATGAAAGACTGGAACACTGAAGCTTTCCTT.

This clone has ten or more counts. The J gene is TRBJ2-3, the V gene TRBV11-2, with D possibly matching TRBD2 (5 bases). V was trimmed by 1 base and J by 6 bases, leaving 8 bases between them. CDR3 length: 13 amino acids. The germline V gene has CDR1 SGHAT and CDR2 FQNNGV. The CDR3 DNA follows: TGTGCCAGCAGCTTAGGAGGGAGTGATACGCAGTATTTT. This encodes CASSLGGSDTQYF.

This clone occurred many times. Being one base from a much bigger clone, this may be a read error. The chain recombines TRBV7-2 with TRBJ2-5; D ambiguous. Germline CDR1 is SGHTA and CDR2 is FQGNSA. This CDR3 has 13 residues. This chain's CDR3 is CASSIDNQEAQYF. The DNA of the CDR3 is TGTGCCAGCAGCATAGACAACCAAGAGGCCCAGTACTTC.

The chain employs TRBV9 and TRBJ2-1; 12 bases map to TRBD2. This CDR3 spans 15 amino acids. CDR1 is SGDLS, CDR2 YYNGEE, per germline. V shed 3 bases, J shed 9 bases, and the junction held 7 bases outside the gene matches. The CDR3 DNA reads TGTGCCAGCAGCGCCGGGACTAGCGGGCAGATTGAGCAGTTCTTC. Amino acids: CASSAGTSGQIEQFF.

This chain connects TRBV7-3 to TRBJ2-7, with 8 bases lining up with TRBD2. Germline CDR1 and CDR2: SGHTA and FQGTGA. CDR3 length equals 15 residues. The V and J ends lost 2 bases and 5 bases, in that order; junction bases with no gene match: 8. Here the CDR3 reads CASSLSAGGLNEQYF. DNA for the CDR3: TGTGCCAGCAGCTTATCGGCGGGAGGACTCAACGAGCAGTACTTC. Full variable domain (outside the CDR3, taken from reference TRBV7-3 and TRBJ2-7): GAGVSQTPSNKVTEKGKYVELRCDPISGHTALYWYRQSLGQGPEFLIYFQGTGAADDSGLPNDRFFAVRPEGSVSTLKIQRTERGDSAVYLCASSLSAGGLNEQYFGPGTRLTVT.

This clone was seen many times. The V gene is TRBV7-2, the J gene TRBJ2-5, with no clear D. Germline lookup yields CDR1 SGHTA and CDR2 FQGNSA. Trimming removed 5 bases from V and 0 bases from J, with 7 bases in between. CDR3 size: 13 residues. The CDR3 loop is CASSIDNQETQYF. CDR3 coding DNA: TGTGCCAGCAGCATAGACAACCAAGAGACCCAGTACTTC.

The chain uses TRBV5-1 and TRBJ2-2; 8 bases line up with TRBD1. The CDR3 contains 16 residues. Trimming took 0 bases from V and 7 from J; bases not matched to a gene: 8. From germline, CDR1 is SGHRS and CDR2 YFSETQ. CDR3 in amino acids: CASSLAPGTGGGELFF. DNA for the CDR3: TGCGCCAGCAGCTTGGCCCCCGGGACAGGAGGCGGGGAGCTGTTTTTT.

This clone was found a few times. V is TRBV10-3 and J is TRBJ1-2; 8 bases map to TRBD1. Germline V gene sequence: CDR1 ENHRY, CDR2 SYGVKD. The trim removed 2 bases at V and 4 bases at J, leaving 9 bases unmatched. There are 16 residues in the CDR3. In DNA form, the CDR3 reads TGTGCCATCAGTGAGAAAGGACAGGGATTCGTCTATGGCTACACCTTC. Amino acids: CAISEKGQGFVYGYTF.

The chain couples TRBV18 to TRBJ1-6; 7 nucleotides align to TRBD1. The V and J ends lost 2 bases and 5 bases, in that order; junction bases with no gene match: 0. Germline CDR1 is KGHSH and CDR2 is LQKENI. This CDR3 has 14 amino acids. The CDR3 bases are TGTGCCAGCTCACCAGGGACAGATAATTCACCCCTCCACTTT. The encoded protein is CASSPGTDNSPLHF.

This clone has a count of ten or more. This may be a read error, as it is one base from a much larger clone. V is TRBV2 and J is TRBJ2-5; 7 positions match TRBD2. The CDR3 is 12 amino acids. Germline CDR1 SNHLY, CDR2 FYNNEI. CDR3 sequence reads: CASGEIDWGRDF. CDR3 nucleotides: TGTGCCAGCGGTGAAATCGACTGGGGGAGGGACTTC. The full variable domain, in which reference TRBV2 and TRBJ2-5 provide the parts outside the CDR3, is EPEVTQTPSHQVTQMGQEVILRCVPISNHLYFYWYRQILGQKVEFLVSFYNNEISEKSEIFDDQFSVERPDGSNFTLKIRSTKLEDSAMYFCASGEIDWGRDFGPGTRLLVL.

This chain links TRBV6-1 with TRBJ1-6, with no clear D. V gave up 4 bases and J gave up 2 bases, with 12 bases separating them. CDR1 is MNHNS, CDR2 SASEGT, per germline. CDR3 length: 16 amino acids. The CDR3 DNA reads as TGTGCCAGCAGTGGACTCTCCGAAGCCTATAATTCACCCCTCCACTTT. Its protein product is CASSGLSEAYNSPLHF.

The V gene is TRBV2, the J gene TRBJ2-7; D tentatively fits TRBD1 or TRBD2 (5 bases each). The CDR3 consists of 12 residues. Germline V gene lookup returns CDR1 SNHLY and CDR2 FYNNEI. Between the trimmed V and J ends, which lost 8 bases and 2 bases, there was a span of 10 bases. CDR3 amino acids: CASHRDPYEQYF. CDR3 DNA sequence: TGTGCCAGCCACCGGGACCCCTACGAGCAGTACTTC.

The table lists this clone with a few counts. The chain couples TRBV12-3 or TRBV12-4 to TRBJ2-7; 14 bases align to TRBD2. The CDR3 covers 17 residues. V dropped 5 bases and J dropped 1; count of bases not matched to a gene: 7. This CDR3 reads CASSLGLAGDGSYEQYF. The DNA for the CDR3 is TGTGCCAGCAGTCTGGGACTAGCGGGAGATGGGTCCTACGAGCAGTACTTC.

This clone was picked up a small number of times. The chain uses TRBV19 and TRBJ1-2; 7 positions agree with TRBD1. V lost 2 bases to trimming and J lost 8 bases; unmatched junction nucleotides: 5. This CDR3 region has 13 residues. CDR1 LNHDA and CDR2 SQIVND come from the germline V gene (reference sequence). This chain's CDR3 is CASSIPQGIGYTF. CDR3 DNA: TGTGCCAGTAGTATACCACAGGGGATCGGCTACACCTTC. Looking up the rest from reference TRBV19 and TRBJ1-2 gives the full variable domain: DGGITQSPKYLFRKEGQNVTLSCEQNLNHDAMYWYRQDPGQGLRLIYYSQIVNDFQKGDIAEGYSVSREKKESFPLTVTSAQKNPTAFYLCASSIPQGIGYTFGSGTRLTVV.

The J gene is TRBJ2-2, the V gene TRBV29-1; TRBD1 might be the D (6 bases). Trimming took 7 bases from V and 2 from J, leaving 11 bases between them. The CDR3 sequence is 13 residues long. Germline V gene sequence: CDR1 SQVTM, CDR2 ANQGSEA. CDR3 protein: CSAGTSNTGELFF. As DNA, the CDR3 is TGCAGCGCCGGGACATCCAACACCGGGGAGCTGTTTTTT.